This TCR beta chain was captured by sequencing in a study of cytomegalovirus exposure and HLA in healthy donors. Study findings and constraints: Later on, an analysis found that several of the most significant clusters appeared to be linked to common viral pathogens, which included parvovirus B19. Earlier findings revealed that most TCR beta V segments proved productive either about 90% or about 30% of the time. Cytomegalovirus association was listed for 164 TCR beta chains.

Details on this clone: The antigen remains unidentified.

60 Vbeta and 13 Jbeta primers were used in PCR. TCRdb's copy holds only in-frame clones and misses some; the assay was immunoSEQ multiplex PCR. The profile shows hundreds of thousands of clones, roughly 89% of them singletons. Sequencing used PBMCs. The TCR comes from a woman in her late teens or twenties in good health and CMV-seronegative.

This CDR3 reads CASSPRVRGDYEQYF. CDR3 sequence (DNA): TGCGCCAGCAGCCCCCGGGTTCGGGGGGACTACGAGCAGTACTTC. This sequence joins TRBV4-1 and TRBJ2-7, with 7 nucleotides matching TRBD2. The V gene end was trimmed by 4 bases and the J gene end by 3 bases; junction bases not matched to a gene: 9. CDR1 is MGHRA, CDR2 YSYEKL, per germline. CDR3 length equals 15 residues.